The 3 T cell receptor beta chains listed next were all sequenced from one sample in a study of T cell repertoires in cytomegalovirus infection. These receptors have no identified antigens. TCRdb independently ran MiXCR on the reads; one entry per CDR3 protein. The repertoire holds approximately 730,000 distinct CDR3 sequences, with 30% to 40% as singletons. This specimen was cultured PBMCs, taken from culture after CMV antigen stimulation. Every receptor here comes from a human donor in good health (CMV status not recorded). Some clones in this sample may be carry-over from other donors' samples.

This clonotype appeared many times. The chain uses TRBV7-8 and TRBJ2-1; D assignment may be TRBD1 or TRBD2 (6 bases each). This CDR3 comprises 15 residues. The V end was cut by 5 bases, the J end by 3 bases, with 14 bases between. Germline V gene data show CDR1 as SGHVS and CDR2 as FQNEAQ. Here the CDR3 DNA reads TGTGCCAGCAGCCGGGGGCGGGACCACTACAATGAGCAGTTCTTC. This translates into CASSRGRDHYNEQFF.

J is TRBJ2-7 and V is TRBV18; D may be TRBD2 (6 bases). This CDR3 region has 17 residues. Between the trimmed V and J ends, which lost 0 bases and 1 base, there was a span of 16 bases. Per the germline V gene, CDR1 is KGHSH and CDR2 is LQKENI. This chain's CDR3 is CASSPPQTWDSSYEQYF. The CDR3 bases are TGTGCCAGCTCACCACCCCAAACATGGGACTCGTCCTACGAGCAGTACTTC.

The chain links TRBV28 to TRBJ1-2; TRBD1 aligns across 8 bases. Trimming took 8 bases from V and 4 from J; bases not matched to a gene: 12. The CDR3 runs to 15 residues. Germline values: CDR1 MDHEN, CDR2 SYDVKM. The CDR3 loop reads CASEDQGAVFYGYTF. The CDR3 DNA follows: TGTGCCAGCGAAGACCAGGGGGCCGTTTTCTATGGCTACACCTTC.